This entry concerns a single T cell receptor (beta chain). Each CDR3 protein is one row after TCRdb ran MiXCR on the RT-PCR reads. The sample holds about 150,000 distinct CDR3 sequences, approximately 40% seen once. These data come from a study of patients and donors after allogeneic stem cell transplantation. Sequencing used blood, either unsorted or a sorted T cell fraction (not recorded which). The clonotype was recovered from a human donor who was either an allogeneic HSCT recipient or a stem cell or donor lymphocyte infusion donor (not recorded which). It is not recorded whose cells these are; they may come from a transplant donor.

CDR3 DNA sequence: TGTGCCAGCAGCACAGGGTTTTGGTATGGCTACACCTTC. Protein: CASSTGFWYGYTF. J is TRBJ1-2 and V is TRBV12-3 or TRBV12-4, with D perhaps matching TRBD1 (6 bases). The CDR3 is made up of 13 amino acids. The germline V and J ends were trimmed by 6 bases and 5 bases, with 13 bases remaining between them.